One sample yielded the 20 T cell receptor beta chains listed below, sequenced in a study of T cell responses to AZD1222 COVID-19 vaccine. Clones were read by immunoSEQ multiplex PCR, and TCRdb kept only the in-frame ones, dropping some. The data hold 65,000 to 95,000 clones, with 92% observed a single time. Source: peripheral blood, taken on day 0 of MenACWY control vaccination. The receptors originated from an adult in good health.

The chain has TRBV6-5 and TRBJ1-1; D remains unclear. The CDR3 loop spans 13 amino acids. Per germline, CDR1 MNHEY and CDR2 SVGAGI. Trimming shortened V by 6 bases and J by 6 bases, and 14 bases separated the two germline ends. CDR3 protein: CASSPRTGAEAFF. The CDR3 DNA sequence: TGTGCCAGCAGCCCGCGGACCGGGGCTGAAGCTTTCTTT.

The chain uses TRBV18 and TRBJ2-6; D possibly corresponds to TRBD2 (6 bases). This CDR3 is 17 amino acids long. The germline gives CDR1 KGHSH, CDR2 LQKENI. Trimming shortened V by 3 bases and J by 2 bases, and 14 bases separated the two germline ends. The CDR3 here is CASSPTRAGTGANVLTF. CDR3 in DNA: TGTGCCAGCTCACCGACGCGGGCGGGAACTGGGGCCAACGTCCTGACTTTC.

The sample holds one count of this clone. J is TRBJ2-1 and V is TRBV2, with D hard to call. Germline V lookup: CDR1 SNHLY, CDR2 FYNNEI. Trimming pared 4 bases from V and 5 bases from J, leaving 3 bases between. The length of the CDR3 is 11 residues. In nucleotides, the CDR3 is TGTGCCAGCAGTGTAGACAATGAGCAGTTCTTC. Its translation is CASSVDNEQFF.

This sequence joins TRBV11-2 and TRBJ2-3, with 10 bases matching TRBD1. The CDR3 runs to 14 residues. CDR1 and CDR2 (germline): SGHAT, FQNNGV. The trim removed 6 bases at V and 5 bases at J, leaving 5 bases unmatched. This CDR3 reads CASRKTGGIDTQYF. As DNA, the CDR3 is TGTGCCAGCAGAAAGACAGGGGGCATAGATACGCAGTATTTT.

This clone has more than one count but fewer than ten. The rearrangement uses TRBV5-6 and TRBJ2-5, with a weak D call TRBD2 (5 bases). Per germline, CDR1 SGHDT and CDR2 YYEEEE. V lost 3 bases and J lost 1, with 10 bases in between. The CDR3 extends over 14 amino acids. The CDR3 DNA sequence: TGTGCCAGCAGCTCAGGACTGCTCCAAGAGACCCAGTACTTC. It specifies CASSSGLLQETQYF.

The chain combines TRBV7-2 with TRBJ1-1; D not certain. This CDR3 comprises 15 residues. The V end was cut by 1 base, the J end by 1 base, with 10 bases between. Germline assignment: CDR1 SGHTA and CDR2 FQGNSA. CDR3 amino acids: CASSLGLGGNTEAFF. The CDR3 DNA sequence: TGTGCCAGCAGCTTAGGGCTGGGCGGGAACACTGAAGCTTTCTTT.

The rearrangement links TRBV7-2 to TRBJ2-3; either TRBD1 or TRBD2 may supply D (5 bases each). CDR3 length: 16 residues. V was clipped by 2 bases and J by 5 bases, with 17 bases between them. The germline CDR1 and CDR2 sequences are SGHTA and FQGNSA. The CDR3 DNA reads as TGTGCCAGCAGCTTAATTGGTGGATCTGGGGGAGATACGCAGTATTTT. As protein: CASSLIGGSGGDTQYF.

This clone showed up just once. This sequence joins TRBV5-5 and TRBJ2-1; TRBD1 matches at 11 bases. J lost 10 bases, V lost 1 base, and 10 bases had no gene match. CDR3 length equals 16 residues. The germline CDR1 and CDR2 sequences are SGHKS and YYEKEE (reference sequence). The CDR3 protein is CASSLYTGTGGREQFF. The DNA of the CDR3 is TGTGCCAGCAGCTTGTATACCGGGACAGGGGGGCGAGAGCAGTTCTTC.

The chain recombines TRBV2 with TRBJ2-3; 9 nucleotides agree with TRBD1. The J segment lost 0 bases and the V segment lost 6 bases, leaving 16 bases of the junction unmatched. The germline CDR1 and CDR2 sequences are SNHLY and FYNNEI. The CDR3 spans 19 residues. CDR3 coding DNA: TGTGCCAGCAGACTAGGACAGGGGTCGGGCGTTCTAAGCACAGATACGCAGTATTTT. Its protein product is CASRLGQGSGVLSTDTQYF.

The V gene is TRBV19, the J gene TRBJ2-3, with D unresolved. Trimming left V 7 bases short and J 4 bases short, with 12 bases between. The germline CDR1 and CDR2 sequences are LNHDA and SQIVND (reference sequence). The CDR3 contains 13 residues. The CDR3 is CASTLGSADTQYF. CDR3 DNA sequence: TGTGCCAGTACCCTAGGTTCGGCAGATACGCAGTATTTT.

The chain uses TRBV9 and TRBJ2-1; TRBD2 agrees at 16 bases. Looked up from germline, CDR1 is SGDLS and CDR2 is YYNGEE. CDR3 length: 13 amino acids. Trimming took 3 bases from V and 16 from J; bases not matched to a gene: 4. The CDR3 reads CASSAGLAGGHFF. CDR3 in DNA: TGTGCCAGCAGCGCGGGACTAGCGGGGGGGCACTTCTTC.

V is TRBV27 and J is TRBJ1-6; 8 nucleotides agree with TRBD1. This CDR3 spans 13 amino acids. In germline, CDR1 is MNHEY, CDR2 SMNVEV (reference sequence). V shed 5 bases and J 13 bases; nucleotides not matched to a gene: 7. DNA for the CDR3: TGTGCCAGCAGTACCTCTAGGGACAGGCCCCTCCACTTT. This sequence encodes CASSTSRDRPLHF.

The chain couples TRBV2 to TRBJ2-5; a possible D gene is TRBD1 (5 bases). CDR1 is SNHLY, CDR2 FYNNEI, per germline. This CDR3 contains 16 residues. Trimming stripped 7 bases from V and 1 base from J, with 19 bases between. CDR3 DNA sequence: TGTGCCAGCACCGGCAGGGATCAACATTCCCAAGAGACCCAGTACTTC. Its translation: CASTGRDQHSQETQYF.

This clone was seen a single time. The junction departs from the called germline gene at one end, perhaps through a read error. V is TRBV19 and J is TRBJ2-2, with D perhaps matching TRBD1 or TRBD2 (5 bases each). This CDR3 has 16 amino acids. CDR1 is LNHDA, CDR2 SQIVND, per germline (reference sequence). CDR3 protein: CAAQTRRGLEHRGAVF. The CDR3 coding sequence is TGTGCCGCCCAGACCCGTCGGGGCCTCGAACACCGGGGAGCTGTTTTT.

This clone was observed a single time. The rearrangement uses TRBV7-2 and TRBJ1-4; D is ambiguous. Germline CDR1 reads SGHTA; CDR2 reads FQGNSA. V lost 1 base, J lost 6 bases, and 6 bases lay in between. The CDR3 runs 13 residues. Here the CDR3 DNA reads TGTGCCAGCAGCTTAGGGACTGATGAAAAACTGTTTTTT. Translating it yields CASSLGTDEKLFF.

The chain combines TRBV28 with TRBJ2-5; D is perhaps TRBD1 or TRBD2 (5 bases each). CDR1 and CDR2 (germline): MDHEN, SYDVKM. This CDR3 spans 13 amino acids. V was shortened by 2 bases and J by 13 bases, with 17 bases between the two germline ends. The CDR3 is CASSLHQTGTWYF. DNA for the CDR3: TGTGCCAGCAGTTTACATCAGACCGGGACCTGGTACTTC. Together with reference TRBV28 and TRBJ2-5, the CDR3 gives the full variable domain: DVKVTQSSRYLVKRTGEKVFLECVQDMDHENMFWYRQDPGLGLRLIYFSYDVKMKEKGDIPEGYSVSREKKERFSLILESASTNQTSMYLCASSLHQTGTWYFGPGTRLLVL.

This sequence joins TRBV11-1 and TRBJ2-7; TRBD1 aligns across 9 bases. Germline CDR1 and CDR2: SGHAT and FQDESV (reference sequence). Trimming cost V 4 bases and J 6 bases; bases outside gene matches: 7. The CDR3 consists of 14 residues. The CDR3 region is CASSSGQGISEQYF. The CDR3 DNA reads TGTGCCAGCAGCTCCGGACAGGGGATTTCCGAGCAGTACTTC.

The chain joins TRBV7-9 to TRBJ1-1; D is ambiguous. The germline V gene encodes CDR1 SEHNR and CDR2 FQNEAQ (reference sequence). The V end lost 2 bases, the J end lost 6 bases, and 7 bases lay between the germline ends. The CDR3 contains 12 residues. The CDR3 reads CASSLQQAEAFF. CDR3 DNA: TGTGCCAGCAGCTTACAGCAGGCTGAAGCTTTCTTT.

J is TRBJ1-5 and V is TRBV7-2; no definite D call. The CDR3 length is 15 residues. The germline V gene encodes CDR1 SGHTA and CDR2 FQGNSA. Trimming removed 2 bases from V and 5 bases from J, with 13 bases in between. The CDR3 region is CASSLRAARDQPQHF. For the CDR3, the DNA is TGTGCCAGCAGCTTACGGGCCGCAAGGGATCAGCCCCAGCATTTT.

The rearrangement joins TRBV9 to TRBJ1-1; maybe TRBD1 (5 bases). Trimming cost V 2 bases and J 4 bases, with 9 bases left between them. Germline CDR1 reads SGDLS; CDR2 reads YYNGEE. The CDR3 totals 13 residues. CDR3 residues: CASSVRGGTEAFF. The CDR3 DNA follows: TGTGCCAGCAGCGTTAGGGGAGGCACTGAAGCTTTCTTT. Full variable domain (outside the CDR3, taken from reference TRBV9 and TRBJ1-1): DSGVTQTPKHLITATGQRVTLRCSPRSGDLSVYWYQQSLDQGLQFLIQYYNGEERAKGNILERFSAQQFPDLHSELNLSSLELGDSALYFCASSVRGGTEAFFGQGTRLTVV.